Each of the 12 T cell receptor beta chains below was sequenced from the same sample in a study of blood T cell repertoires in COVID-19. The protocol was immunoSEQ multiplex PCR, while the TCRdb copy is restricted to in-frame clones and leaves out a portion. The data hold around 190,000 clones, with approximately 86% observed a single time. Sequenced input: PBMCs or T cells enriched from blood (not recorded which). These receptors were obtained from a woman aged 35 to 49 in a cohort exposed to, infected with or recovered from COVID-19 (not recorded which).

The rearrangement links TRBV28 to TRBJ2-1; 10 nucleotides line up with TRBD2. In germline, CDR1 is MDHEN, CDR2 SYDVKM. This CDR3 comprises 16 residues. The trim removed 6 bases at V and 4 bases at J, leaving 9 bases unmatched. CDR3 in DNA: TGTGCCAGCAGCTGGATAGCGGGGGGACAATACAATGAGCAGTTCTTC. It codes for CASSWIAGGQYNEQFF.

The chain links TRBV7-8 to TRBJ1-2; a weak D match, TRBD1 (6 bases). The CDR3 runs to 15 residues. CDR1 is SGHVS and CDR2 is FQNEAQ in the germline V gene. Trimming took 0 bases from V and 3 from J, leaving 11 bases between them. CDR3 residues: CASSLASDSYYGYTF. The CDR3 DNA reads as TGTGCCAGCAGCTTAGCCTCGGACAGCTACTATGGCTACACCTTC.

The chain links TRBV11-2 to TRBJ2-7, with 7 nucleotides matching TRBD1. The germline V gene encodes CDR1 SGHAT and CDR2 FQNNGV. V dropped 1 base and J dropped 0; count of bases not matched to a gene: 3. CDR3 length: 15 residues. The CDR3 loop is CASSLGAGGSYEQYF. Here the CDR3 DNA reads TGTGCCAGCAGCTTAGGGGCAGGGGGCTCCTACGAGCAGTACTTC.

The chain couples TRBV28 to TRBJ2-1; the match to TRBD2 covers 7 bases. The CDR3 runs to 11 residues. With V trimmed by 8 bases and J by 8 bases, 3 bases remained unmatched. Looked up from germline, CDR1 is MDHEN and CDR2 is SYDVKM. CDR3 sequence (DNA): TGTGCCAGCGGGGGGGTAGATGAGCAGTTCTTC. Amino acid sequence: CASGGVDEQFF.

The chain has TRBV27 and TRBJ1-1; D is unclear. Germline V lookup: CDR1 MNHEY, CDR2 SMNVEV (reference sequence). The length of the CDR3 is 15 residues. Trimming removed 2 bases at V and 1 base at J, with 11 bases between. The CDR3 spells CASSLVPLRNTEAFF. CDR3 DNA: TGTGCCAGCAGTTTAGTTCCCCTAAGGAACACTGAAGCTTTCTTT.

The V and J genes are TRBV4-3 and TRBJ2-5, with 11 bases lining up with TRBD2. CDR1 and CDR2 (germline): LGHNA, YSLEER. V lost 1 base, J lost 3 bases, and 7 bases stayed unmatched. CDR3 length: 17 residues. The CDR3 loop is CASSQGWVAGGEETQYF. In nucleotides, the CDR3 is TGCGCCAGCAGCCAAGGATGGGTAGCGGGAGGGGAAGAGACCCAGTACTTC.

The V call is TRBV7-4, the J call TRBJ2-7; tentative D call: TRBD1 (5 bases). The germline V gene has CDR1 SGHVT and CDR2 SQSDAQ. Trimming took 5 bases from V and 0 from J, leaving 17 bases between them. The CDR3 spans 16 residues. The CDR3 DNA sequence: TGTGCCAGCAGCCGGAGTTGGGGCGCGAGCTCCTACGAGCAGTACTTC. It codes for CASSRSWGASSYEQYF.

This clone is a singleton in its sample. The CDR3 nucleotides are TGCAGCGTTGGGGGCAGCTTAAGTACTGAAGCTTTCTTT. Protein sequence: CSVGGSLSTEAFF. The gene calls are TRBV29-1 and TRBJ1-1; D may be TRBD1 (5 bases). V lost 4 bases, J lost 5 bases, and 14 bases lay in between. Germline V lookup: CDR1 SQVTM, CDR2 ANQGSEA. The CDR3 is 13 amino acids.

This clone was recorded a few times. The rearrangement links TRBV4-2 to TRBJ2-1; D gene ambiguous. V was trimmed by 4 bases and J by 3 bases, leaving 10 bases between them. There are 14 residues in the CDR3. The germline gives CDR1 LGHNA, CDR2 YNFKEQ. The CDR3 region has the DNA TGTGCCAGCAGCCTCGCGGCGGTCTACAATGAGCAGTTCTTC. This codes for CASSLAAVYNEQFF.

This chain links TRBV15 with TRBJ1-6; D gene uncertain. V was pared by 0 bases and J by 9 bases, with 12 bases between. This CDR3 is built from 15 residues. The germline CDR1 and CDR2 sequences are LNHNV and YYDKDF (reference sequence). The CDR3 loop is CATSRDLGGSSPLHF. Here the CDR3 DNA reads TGTGCCACCAGCAGAGATCTCGGAGGGTCTTCACCCCTCCACTTT.

The V gene is TRBV7-2, the J gene TRBJ1-5; TRBD1 matches 8 bases. CDR3 length equals 15 residues. Germline CDR1 and CDR2: SGHTA and FQGNSA. V shed 5 bases and J 4 bases; nucleotides not matched to a gene: 7. The CDR3 spells CASSAGTGRNQPQHF. Here the CDR3 DNA reads TGTGCCAGCAGCGCTGGGACAGGTCGAAATCAGCCCCAGCATTTT.

The count of this clone is one. This chain joins TRBV29-1 and TRBJ2-1; TRBD2 is a possible D gene (6 bases). The CDR3 covers 13 residues. Trimming cost V 3 bases and J 3 bases, with 9 bases left between them. Germline-derived CDR1 and CDR2 are SQVTM and ANQGSEA. Here the CDR3 reads CSVEGGNYNEQFF. The DNA for the CDR3 is TGCAGCGTTGAGGGCGGGAACTACAATGAGCAGTTCTTC.